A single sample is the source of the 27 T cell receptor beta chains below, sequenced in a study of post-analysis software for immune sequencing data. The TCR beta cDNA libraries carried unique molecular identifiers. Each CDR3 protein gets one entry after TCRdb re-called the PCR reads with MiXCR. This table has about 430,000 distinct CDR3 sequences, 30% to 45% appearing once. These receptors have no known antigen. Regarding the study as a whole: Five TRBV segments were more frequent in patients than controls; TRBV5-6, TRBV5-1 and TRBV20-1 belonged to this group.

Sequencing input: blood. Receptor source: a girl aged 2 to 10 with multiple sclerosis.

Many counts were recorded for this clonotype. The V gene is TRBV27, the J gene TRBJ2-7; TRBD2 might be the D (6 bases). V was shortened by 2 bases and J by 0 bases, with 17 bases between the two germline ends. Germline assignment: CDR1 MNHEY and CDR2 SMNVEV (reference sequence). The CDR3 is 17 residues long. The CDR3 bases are TGTGCCAGCAGTTTAAGGCCCGGGAGTTACCGCTCCTACGAGCAGTACTTC. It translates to CASSLRPGSYRSYEQYF.

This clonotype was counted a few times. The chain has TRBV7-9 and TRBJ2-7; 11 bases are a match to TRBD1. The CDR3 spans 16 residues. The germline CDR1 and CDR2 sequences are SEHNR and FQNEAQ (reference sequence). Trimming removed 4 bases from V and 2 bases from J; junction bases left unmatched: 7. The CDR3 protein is CASSSGTGGPPYEQYF. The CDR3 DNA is TGTGCCAGCAGCTCCGGGACAGGGGGTCCACCCTACGAGCAGTACTTC. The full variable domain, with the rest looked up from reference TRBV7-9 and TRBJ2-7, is DTGVSQNPRHKITKRGQNVTFRCDPISEHNRLYWYRQTLGQGPEFLTYFQNEAQLEKSRLLSDRFSAERPKGSFSTLEIQRTEQGDSAMYLCASSSGTGGPPYEQYFGPGTRLTVT.

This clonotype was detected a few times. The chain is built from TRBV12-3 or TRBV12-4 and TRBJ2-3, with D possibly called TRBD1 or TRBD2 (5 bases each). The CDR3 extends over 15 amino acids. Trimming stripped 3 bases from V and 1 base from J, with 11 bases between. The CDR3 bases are TGTGCCAGCAGTTTCGACCTGGGACGCACAGATACGCAGTATTTT. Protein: CASSFDLGRTDTQYF.

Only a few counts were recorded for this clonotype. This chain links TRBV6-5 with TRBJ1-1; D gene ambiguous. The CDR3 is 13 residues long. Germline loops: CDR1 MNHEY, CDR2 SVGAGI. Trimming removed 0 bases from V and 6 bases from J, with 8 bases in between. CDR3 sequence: CASSYSTNAEAFF. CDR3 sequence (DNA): TGTGCCAGCAGTTACTCGACAAATGCTGAAGCTTTCTTT.

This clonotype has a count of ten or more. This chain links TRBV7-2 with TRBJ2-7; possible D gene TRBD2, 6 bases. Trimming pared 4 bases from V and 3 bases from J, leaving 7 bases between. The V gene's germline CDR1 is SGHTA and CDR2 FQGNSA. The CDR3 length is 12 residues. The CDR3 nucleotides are TGTGCCAGCAGCTCGGGACTCTACGAGCAGTACTTC. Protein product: CASSSGLYEQYF.

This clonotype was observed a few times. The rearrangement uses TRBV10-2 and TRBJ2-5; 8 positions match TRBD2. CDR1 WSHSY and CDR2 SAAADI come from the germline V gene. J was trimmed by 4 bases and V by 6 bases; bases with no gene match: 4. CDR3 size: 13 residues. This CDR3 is CASRAGGGETQYF. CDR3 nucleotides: TGCGCCAGCAGGGCCGGGGGGGGAGAGACCCAGTACTTC.

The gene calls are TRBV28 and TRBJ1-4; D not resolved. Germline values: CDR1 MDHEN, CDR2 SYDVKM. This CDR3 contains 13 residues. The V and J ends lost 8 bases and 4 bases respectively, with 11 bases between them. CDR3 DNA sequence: TGTGCCAGCCGAGACATATATAATGAAAAACTGTTTTTT. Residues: CASRDIYNEKLFF.

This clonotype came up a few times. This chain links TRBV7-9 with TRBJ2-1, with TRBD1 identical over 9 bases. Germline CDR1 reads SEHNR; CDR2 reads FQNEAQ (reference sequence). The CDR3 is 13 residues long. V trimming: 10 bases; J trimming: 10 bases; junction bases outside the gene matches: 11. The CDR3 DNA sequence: TGTGCCACCGAGGAACAGGGGGCGGGAGAGCAGTTCTTC. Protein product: CATEEQGAGEQFF.

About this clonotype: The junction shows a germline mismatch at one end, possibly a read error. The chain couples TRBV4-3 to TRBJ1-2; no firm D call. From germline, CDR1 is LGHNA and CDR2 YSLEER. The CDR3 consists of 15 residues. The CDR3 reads CASSPTPGQRIGHTF. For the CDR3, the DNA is TGCGCCAGCAGCCCGACCCCCGGGCAACGGATTGGCCACACCTTC.

CDR3 amino acids: CASSLGTGSVGSNYGYTF. DNA of the CDR3: TGTGCCAGCAGCTTAGGGACAGGGTCGGTAGGCAGTAACTATGGCTACACCTTC. J is TRBJ1-2 and V is TRBV7-9, with 8 nucleotides matching TRBD1. J was trimmed by 1 base and V by 1 base; bases with no gene match: 11. This CDR3 has 18 amino acids. The V gene's germline CDR1 is SEHNR and CDR2 FQNEAQ (reference sequence).

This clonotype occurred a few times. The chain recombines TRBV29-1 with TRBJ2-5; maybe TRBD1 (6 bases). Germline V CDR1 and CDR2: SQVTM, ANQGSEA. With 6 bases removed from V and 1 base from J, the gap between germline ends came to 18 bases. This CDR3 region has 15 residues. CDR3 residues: CSVVGTRTFQETQYF. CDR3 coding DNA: TGCAGCGTCGTCGGGACAAGAACCTTCCAAGAGACCCAGTACTTC.

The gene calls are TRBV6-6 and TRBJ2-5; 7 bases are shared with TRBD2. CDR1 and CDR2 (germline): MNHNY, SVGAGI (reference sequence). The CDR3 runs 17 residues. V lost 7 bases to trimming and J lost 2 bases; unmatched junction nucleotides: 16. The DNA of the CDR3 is TGTGCCAGCACCCCCGTGGGGCGCGCGGGGGTACAAGAGACCCAGTACTTC. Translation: CASTPVGRAGVQETQYF.

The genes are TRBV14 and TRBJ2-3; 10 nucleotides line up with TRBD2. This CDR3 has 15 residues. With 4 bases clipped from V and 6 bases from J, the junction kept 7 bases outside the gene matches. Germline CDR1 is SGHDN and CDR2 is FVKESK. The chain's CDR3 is CASSPSGGLKDTQYF. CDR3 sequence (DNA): TGTGCCAGCAGCCCTAGCGGGGGCCTCAAGGATACGCAGTATTTT.

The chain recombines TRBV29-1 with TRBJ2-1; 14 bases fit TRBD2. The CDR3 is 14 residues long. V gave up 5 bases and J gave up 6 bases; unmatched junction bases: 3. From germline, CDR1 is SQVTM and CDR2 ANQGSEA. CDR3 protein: CSVRGTSGSNEQFF. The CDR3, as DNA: TGCAGCGTTCGCGGGACTAGCGGGAGCAATGAGCAGTTCTTC.

CDR3 bases: TGTGCCACCAGTGATTCTTCGGGACAGGGGGTGAGGGGCTACACCTTC. Residues: CATSDSSGQGVRGYTF. The chain recombines TRBV24-1 with TRBJ1-2; 11 bases map to TRBD1. V lost 2 bases to trimming and J lost 8 bases; unmatched junction nucleotides: 9. CDR3 length equals 16 residues. CDR1 and CDR2 from the germline V gene are KGHDR and SFDVKD.

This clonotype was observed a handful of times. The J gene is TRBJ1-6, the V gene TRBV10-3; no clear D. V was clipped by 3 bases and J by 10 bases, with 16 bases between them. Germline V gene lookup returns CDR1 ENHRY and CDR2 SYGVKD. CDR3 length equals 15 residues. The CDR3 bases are TGTGCCATCAGTGAACAGAGGGAGGGTTACTCACCCCTCCACTTT. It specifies CAISEQREGYSPLHF.

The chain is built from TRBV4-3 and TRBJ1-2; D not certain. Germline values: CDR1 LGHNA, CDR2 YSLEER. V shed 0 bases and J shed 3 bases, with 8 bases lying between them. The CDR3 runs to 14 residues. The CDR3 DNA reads TGCGCCAGCAGCCAAGATGCGGGGTACTATGGCTACACCTTC. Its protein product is CASSQDAGYYGYTF.

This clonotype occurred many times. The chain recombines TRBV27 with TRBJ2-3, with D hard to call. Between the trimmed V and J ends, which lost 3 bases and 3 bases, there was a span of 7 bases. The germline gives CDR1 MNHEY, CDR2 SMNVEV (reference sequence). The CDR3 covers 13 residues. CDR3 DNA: TGTGCCAGCAGTTTGTTGGGAACAGATACGCAGTATTTT. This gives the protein CASSLLGTDTQYF.

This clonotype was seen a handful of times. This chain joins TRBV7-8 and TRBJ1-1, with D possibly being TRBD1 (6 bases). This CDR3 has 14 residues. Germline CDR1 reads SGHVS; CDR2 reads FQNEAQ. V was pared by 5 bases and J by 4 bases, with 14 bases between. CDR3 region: CASSLDRQSTEAFF. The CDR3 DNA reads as TGTGCCAGCAGCCTCGACAGGCAGAGCACTGAAGCTTTCTTT. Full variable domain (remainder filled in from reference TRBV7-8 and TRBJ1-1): GAGVSQSPRYKVAKRGQDVALRCDPISGHVSLFWYQQALGQGPEFLTYFQNEAQLDKSGLPSDRFFAERPEGSVSTLKIQRTQQEDSAVYLCASSLDRQSTEAFFGQGTRLTVV.

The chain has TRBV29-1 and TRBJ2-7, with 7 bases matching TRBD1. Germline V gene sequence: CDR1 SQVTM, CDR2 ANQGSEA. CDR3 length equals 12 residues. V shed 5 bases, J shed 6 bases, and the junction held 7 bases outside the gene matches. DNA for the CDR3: TGCAGCGTTTCTAGACAGGGAAGCGAGCAGTACTTC. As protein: CSVSRQGSEQYF.

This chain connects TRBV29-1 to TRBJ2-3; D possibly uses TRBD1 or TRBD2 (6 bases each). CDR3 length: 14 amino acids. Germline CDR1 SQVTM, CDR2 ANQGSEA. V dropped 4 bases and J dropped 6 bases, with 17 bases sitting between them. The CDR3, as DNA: TGCAGCGTTGCTGTGGGCCAAGGGGGGGATACGCAGTATTTT. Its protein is CSVAVGQGGDTQYF.

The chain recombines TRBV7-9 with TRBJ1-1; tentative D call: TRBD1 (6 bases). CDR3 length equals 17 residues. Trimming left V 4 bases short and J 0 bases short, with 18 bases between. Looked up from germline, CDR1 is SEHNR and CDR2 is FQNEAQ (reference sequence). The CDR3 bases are TGTGCCAGCAGCTCTCGAGGGGGAACCTTCATGAACACTGAAGCTTTCTTT. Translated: CASSSRGGTFMNTEAFF.

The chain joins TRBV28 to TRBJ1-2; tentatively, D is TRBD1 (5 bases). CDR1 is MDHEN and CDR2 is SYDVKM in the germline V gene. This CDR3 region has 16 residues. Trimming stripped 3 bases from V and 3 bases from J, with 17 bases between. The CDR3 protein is CASSLLPAGEHYGYTF. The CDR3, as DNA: TGTGCCAGCAGTTTGCTCCCGGCGGGGGAACACTATGGCTACACCTTC.

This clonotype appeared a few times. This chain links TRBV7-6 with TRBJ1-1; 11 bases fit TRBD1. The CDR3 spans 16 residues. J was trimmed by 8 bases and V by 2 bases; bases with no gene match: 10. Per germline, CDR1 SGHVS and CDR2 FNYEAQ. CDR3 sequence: CASSLTPDRGRTEAFF. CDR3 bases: TGTGCCAGCAGCTTAACCCCGGACAGGGGGCGAACCGAAGCTTTCTTT.

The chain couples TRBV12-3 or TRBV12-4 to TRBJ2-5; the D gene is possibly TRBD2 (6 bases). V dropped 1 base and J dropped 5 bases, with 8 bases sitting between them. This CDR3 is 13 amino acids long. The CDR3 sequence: CASSLVGGETQYF. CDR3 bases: TGTGCCAGCAGTTTAGTAGGAGGGGAGACCCAGTACTTC.

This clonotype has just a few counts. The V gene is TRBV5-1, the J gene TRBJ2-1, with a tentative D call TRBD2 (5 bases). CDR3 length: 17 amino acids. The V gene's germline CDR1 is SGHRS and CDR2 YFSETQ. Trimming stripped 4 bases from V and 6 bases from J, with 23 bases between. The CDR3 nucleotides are TGCGCCAGCAGCCCCATTCCGGGTCTAGCTCCCACCAATGAGCAGTTCTTC. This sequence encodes CASSPIPGLAPTNEQFF.

The CDR3 region is CANSPPGYSNQPQHF. CDR3 nucleotide sequence: TGTGCCAACAGCCCCCCCGGTTATAGCAATCAGCCCCAGCATTTT. The rearrangement uses TRBV6-2 or TRBV6-3 and TRBJ1-5; D is uncertain. Germline V gene data show CDR1 as MNHEY and CDR2 as SVGEGT. V lost 10 bases to trimming and J lost 0 bases, with 16 bases between them. The CDR3 length is 15 residues.